This TCR beta chain was observed in a study of shared clonotypes between healthy human individuals. Study-wide findings and caveats: Despite large depth, rarefaction showed incomplete sorted-subset sequencing.

Between the trimmed V and J ends, which lost 0 bases and 4 bases, there was a span of 10 bases. The germline CDR1 and CDR2 sequences are SGHRS and YFSETQ. The CDR3 has 14 amino acids. Only in-frame clones appear in the TCRdb table, and some are missing; sequencing was by immunoSEQ multiplex PCR. This sample has millions of clones; 85% to 95% occur once, and the top ten carry under 0.15%. On this clone: Its target is not known.

The specimen sequenced was naive CD4+ T cells sorted from blood. Subset: CD45RA+ positively selected. This TCR derives from a man younger than 35 in good health. This chain connects TRBV5-1 to TRBJ2-5, with D possibly being TRBD2 (7 bases). DNA of the CDR3: TGCGCCAGCAGCTTGGCCGGGGGGCCAGAGACCCAGTACTTC. It translates to CASSLAGGPETQYF.